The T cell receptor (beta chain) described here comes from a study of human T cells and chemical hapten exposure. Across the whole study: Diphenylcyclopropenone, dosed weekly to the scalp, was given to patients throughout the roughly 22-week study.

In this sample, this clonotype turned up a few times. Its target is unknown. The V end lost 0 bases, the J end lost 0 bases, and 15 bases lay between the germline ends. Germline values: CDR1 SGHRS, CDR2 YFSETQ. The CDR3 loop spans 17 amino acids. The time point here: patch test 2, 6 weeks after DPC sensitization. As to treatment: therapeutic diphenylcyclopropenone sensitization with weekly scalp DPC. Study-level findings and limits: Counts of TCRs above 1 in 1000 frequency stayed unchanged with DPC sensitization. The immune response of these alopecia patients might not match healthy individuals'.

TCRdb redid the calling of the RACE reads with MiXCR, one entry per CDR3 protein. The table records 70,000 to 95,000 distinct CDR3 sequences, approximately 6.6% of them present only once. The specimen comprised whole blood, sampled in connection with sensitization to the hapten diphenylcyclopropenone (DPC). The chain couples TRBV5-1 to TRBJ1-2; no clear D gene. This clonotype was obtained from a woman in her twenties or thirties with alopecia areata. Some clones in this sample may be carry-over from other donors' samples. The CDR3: CASSLEGPNPTNYGYTF. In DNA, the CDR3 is TGCGCCAGCAGCTTGGAGGGCCCAAACCCTACTAACTATGGCTACACCTTC. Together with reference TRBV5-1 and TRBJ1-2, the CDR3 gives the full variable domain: KAGVTQTPRYLIKTRGQQVTLSCSPISGHRSVSWYQQTPGQGLQFLFEYFSETQRNKGNFPGRFSGRQFSNSRSEMNVSTLELGDSALYLCASSLEGPNPTNYGYTFGSGTRLTVV.